This T cell receptor (beta chain) was identified during a study of cytomegalovirus exposure and HLA in healthy donors. Points on this clone: What it recognizes is unknown.

In the PCR, 60 Vbeta and 13 Jbeta primers were used. Using immunoSEQ multiplex PCR, the repertoire was profiled, and TCRdb retains in-frame clones only, with some absent. The repertoire holds about 160,000 clones, with roughly 89% as singletons. Study-level findings and limits: In a later analysis, across HLA loci, associated TCR counts were highest for DRB1, lowest for HLA-C. In terms of immune exposure information, only CMV serostatus was available. The authors later linked a missense DCLRE1C variant to TCR beta V- and J-gene trimming. Most TCR sequences showed up rarely, but some public TCRs showed up in many donors.

The CDR3 covers 15 residues. Germline values: CDR1 SNHLY, CDR2 FYNNEI. Trimming stripped 7 bases from V and 4 bases from J, with 16 bases between. The sequence derives from a woman younger than 45 in good health and CMV-seronegative. The J gene is TRBJ2-2, the V gene TRBV2, with a tentative D call TRBD1 (6 bases). Specimen: PBMCs. CDR3 bases: TGTGCCAGCAAGGGGGAAGGGGTGGCCACCGGGGAGCTGTTTTTT. It specifies CASKGEGVATGELFF.